A single sample gave rise to the 8 T cell receptor beta chains below, sequenced in a study of long-term antiretroviral therapy in people with HIV. Investigators performed immunoSEQ version v3.0 at survey level. TCRdb's copy holds only in-frame clones and misses some; the assay was immunoSEQ multiplex PCR. The data contain tens of thousands of clones, about 86% of them singletons. The sequences come from unsorted PBMCs, collected 0.8 years after starting antiretroviral therapy. These receptors came from a woman between 25 and 40 years old with HIV.

The DNA of the CDR3 is TGTGCCAGCAGTATCCGGGACACCTACAATGAGCAGTTCTTC. Its protein is CASSIRDTYNEQFF. The rearrangement uses TRBV27 and TRBJ2-1; possible D gene TRBD1, 6 bases. The V end was cut by 5 bases, the J end by 2 bases, with 10 bases between. The V gene's germline CDR1 is MNHEY and CDR2 SMNVEV (reference sequence). This CDR3 has 14 amino acids.

The chain uses TRBV18 and TRBJ1-4; 7 bases fit TRBD1. The germline CDR1 and CDR2 sequences are KGHSH and LQKENI. V trimming: 4 bases; J trimming: 0 bases; junction bases outside the gene matches: 5. The CDR3 runs 16 residues. CDR3 DNA sequence: TGTGCCAGCTCACTTGGACAGGCGGCAACTAATGAAAAACTGTTTTTT. Translating it yields CASSLGQAATNEKLFF.

The chain employs TRBV5-8 and TRBJ1-1; D unclear. The germline gives CDR1 SGHTS, CDR2 YDEGEE. The CDR3 spans 11 residues. The ends were cut back, 0 bases at V and 5 bases at J, with 2 bases in the middle. The CDR3 region is CASSLETEAFF. The CDR3 region has the DNA TGTGCCAGCAGCTTGGAGACTGAAGCTTTCTTT.

The V and J genes are TRBV30 and TRBJ1-4, with D tentatively TRBD1 (5 bases). The V gene's germline CDR1 is GTSNPN and CDR2 SVGIG (reference sequence). Trimming left V 0 bases short and J 5 bases short, with 22 bases between. This CDR3 spans 18 amino acids. The DNA of the CDR3 is TGTGCCTGGAGTGTACGTAGAAGTGGGGCGGAAAAAAATGAAAAACTGTTTTTT. Translating it yields CAWSVRRSGAEKNEKLFF.

This clone has more than one count but fewer than ten. This chain links TRBV4-2 with TRBJ1-1, with a possible D match to TRBD1 (5 bases). The CDR3 spans 14 residues. Trimming removed 3 bases at V and 3 bases at J, with 11 bases between. Germline CDR1 and CDR2: LGHNA and YNFKEQ. Here the CDR3 DNA reads TGTGCCAGCAGCCAGGGGGACGCGGACACTGAAGCTTTCTTT. Translating gives CASSQGDADTEAFF.

The chain couples TRBV7-9 to TRBJ2-6; D uncertain. V gave up 6 bases and J gave up 0 bases, with 3 bases separating them. The CDR3 is made up of 13 amino acids. Looked up from germline, CDR1 is SEHNR and CDR2 is FQNEAQ (reference sequence). The CDR3 nucleotides read TGTGCCAGCAGTTCCTCTGGGGCCAACGTCCTGACTTTC. As protein: CASSSSGANVLTF. Full variable domain (outside the CDR3, taken from reference TRBV7-9 and TRBJ2-6): DTGVSQNPRHKITKRGQNVTFRCDPISEHNRLYWYRQTLGQGPEFLTYFQNEAQLEKSRLLSDRFSAERPKGSFSTLEIQRTEQGDSAMYLCASSSSGANVLTFGAGSRLTVL.

The chain combines TRBV5-1 with TRBJ1-2, with D unclear. This CDR3 comprises 13 residues. V lost 4 bases and J 4 bases, leaving 11 bases between the germline ends. Germline CDR1 reads SGHRS; CDR2 reads YFSETQ. The CDR3 sequence is CASSIDGIYGYTF. CDR3 coding DNA: TGCGCCAGCAGCATCGATGGGATCTATGGCTACACCTTC.

This chain connects TRBV30 to TRBJ1-2, with D possibly being TRBD1 (6 bases). Germline V gene data show CDR1 as GTSNPN and CDR2 as SVGIG (reference sequence). The V end was cut by 4 bases, the J end by 6 bases, with 15 bases between. This CDR3 is 13 amino acids long. In DNA form, the CDR3 reads TGTGCCTGGAACAGGGTGGGGGTGAATGGCTACACCTTC. It translates to CAWNRVGVNGYTF.